The rows below give T cell receptor beta chains drawn from one sample of a study of blood T cell repertoires in COVID-19. Clones were sequenced by immunoSEQ multiplex PCR, and TCRdb holds only the in-frame ones, with some missing. The repertoire includes 55,000 to 75,000 clones, 86% of them detected once, and 3.2% sits in the top ten. The sequenced sample consisted of peripheral blood. These receptors all stem from a man in his fifties with active COVID-19. The CDR3 runs from the conserved cysteine through the conserved F or W. D genes are given only for firm matches. Size is omitted from some rows. Given values are once, few, many or a class for expanded clones.

TRBD1	TRBJ1-1	.	TRBV6-5	TGTGCCAGCAGGGACAGGGTTGGCACTGAAGCTTTCTTT	CASRDRVGTEAFF
.	TRBJ1-6	few	TRBV5-1	TGCGCCAGCAGCTTGGATACCAGGGCCTTCTATAATTCACCCCTCCACTTT	CASSLDTRAFYNSPLHF
TRBD1	TRBJ1-1	.	TRBV13	TGTGCCAGCAGCCCCGGGTGGGGGACAGGGTTTCGGGACACTGAAGCTTTCTTT	CASSPGWGTGFRDTEAFF
TRBD2	TRBJ2-7	.	TRBV2	TGTGCCAGCAGTGACCAAGCGGGAATCTACGAGCAGTACTTC	CASSDQAGIYEQYF
TRBD1	TRBJ2-7	.	TRBV5-4	TGTGCCAGCAGCTTGGTACAGGGGGCGGGAGAGCAGTACTTC	CASSLVQGAGEQYF
.	TRBJ2-1	once	TRBV19	TGTGCCAGTGCTGCTAGGGGAATGGGACACTACAATGAGCAGTTCTTC	CASAARGMGHYNEQFF
.	TRBJ1-6	.	TRBV7-2	TGTGCCAGCATAAGGGGAACACGTAATTCACCCCTCCACTTT	CASIRGTRNSPLHF
.	TRBJ2-3	few	TRBV5-1	TGCGCCAGCAGCGCCGCCGGGTCCAAAACCACAGATACGCAGTATTTT	CASSAAGSKTTDTQYF
.	TRBJ2-1	.	TRBV24-1	TGTGCCACCAGTGGGAGTGAGGGGACAAGTTCCTACAATGAGCAGTTCTTC	CATSGSEGTSSYNEQFF
TRBD1	TRBJ2-3	.	TRBV27	TGTGCCTTAGACCACCCCAAGGGGAACCGGGACAGGGGCACAGATACGCAGTATTTT	CALDHPKGNRDRGTDTQYF
.	TRBJ1-1	.	TRBV18	TGTGCCAGCTCACCCACACAGGGCCAGAACACTGAAGCTTTCTTT	CASSPTQGQNTEAFF
TRBD1	TRBJ2-7	.	TRBV6-5	TGTGCCAGCAGACCCTTCAGGGGGCTCGCCTACGAGCAGTACTTC	CASRPFRGLAYEQYF
.	TRBJ1-1	.	TRBV7-7	TGTGCTAGCAGCCCTGTGGGGGGGGACACTGAAGCTTTCTTT	CASSPVGGDTEAFF
TRBD1	TRBJ2-3	.	TRBV3-1/TRBV3-2	TGTGCCAGCAGCCAAGATGGGCAGGGGGCAAGAAATACGCAGTATTTT	CASSQDGQGARNTQYF
TRBD1	TRBJ1-6	.	TRBV27	TGTGCCAGCAGTTTTACAGGGGGACTAAATTCACCCCTCCACTTT	CASSFTGGLNSPLHF
.	TRBJ2-3	few	TRBV9	TGTGCCAGCAGCGTAAGAGGGCTTGGAGGCACAGATACGCAGTATTTT	CASSVRGLGGTDTQYF
TRBD2	TRBJ2-7	.	TRBV7-9	TGTGCCAGCAGGGGGCTAGCGGGAGATCCCCACGAGCAGTACTTC	CASRGLAGDPHEQYF
TRBD1	TRBJ1-1	few	TRBV9	TGTGCCAGCAGCGTCACAGGGGGCCCCACTGAAGCTTTCTTT	CASSVTGGPTEAFF
TRBD2	TRBJ2-5	once	TRBV5-1	TGCGCCAGCAGCCTCGGGACTAGCGGGGGAATAGAGACCCAGTACTTC	CASSLGTSGGIETQYF
.	TRBJ2-7	.	TRBV7-9	TGTGCCAGCAGCCAAGTGGGCCAACAGTACTTC	CASSQVGQQYF
.	TRBJ1-4	once	TRBV6-5	TGTGCCAGCAGATCGAGCGGAAATGAAAAACTGTTTTTT	CASRSSGNEKLFF
.	TRBJ2-1	.	TRBV4-1	TGCGCCAGCAGCCAAGAGGGCGGGCGAGTTTACAATGAGCAGTTCTTC	CASSQEGGRVYNEQFF
TRBD1	TRBJ2-6	.	TRBV7-3	TGTGCCAGCAGCCCACAGGGGGTAATACCTGGGGCCAACGTCCTGACTTTC	CASSPQGVIPGANVLTF
.	TRBJ2-1	.	TRBV5-1	TGCGCCAGCAAAGATGGGCTAGCAGATTTCTACAATGAGCAGTTCTTC	CASKDGLADFYNEQFF
TRBD1	TRBJ1-1	.	TRBV6-6	TGTGCCAGCAGTTACGACAGGGTCGAAGCAAGCACTGAAGCTTTCTTT	CASSYDRVEASTEAFF
TRBD2	TRBJ2-1	.	TRBV5-5	TGTGCCAGCAGCTCGGGAGGGGAACTAGCGGGCAATGAGCAGTTCTTC	CASSSGGELAGNEQFF
.	TRBJ2-1	few	TRBV6-6	TGTGCCAGCAGACCCCAGCGGAGGAGCTCCTACAATGAGCAGTTCTTC	CASRPQRRSSYNEQFF
TRBD2	TRBJ2-3	.	TRBV18	TGTGCCAGCTCCCCCGGACTAGCGGGGACAGATACGCAGTATTTT	CASSPGLAGTDTQYF
.	TRBJ2-3	.	TRBV5-1	TGCGCCAGCAGCTTGGAGGGCGGGGAAAGCACAGATACGCAGTATTTT	CASSLEGGESTDTQYF
.	TRBJ2-6	once	TRBV24-1	TGTGCCACCAGTGATCCTGCAGGGGAATCAGGGGCCAACGTCCTGACTTTC	CATSDPAGESGANVLTF
TRBD2	TRBJ2-3	.	TRBV9	TGTGCCAGCAGCGTAGCCCGGCTAGCGGGAATGGATACGCAGTATTTT	CASSVARLAGMDTQYF
TRBD1	TRBJ1-6	.	TRBV5-5	TGTGCCAGCAGCTTGGGGACAGGAGTCTCACCCCTCCACTTT	CASSLGTGVSPLHF
TRBD2	TRBJ2-7	once	TRBV3-1/TRBV3-2	TGTGCCAGCAGCCGTATGACCAGCGGGGTGTACGAGCAGTACTTC	CASSRMTSGVYEQYF
.	TRBJ1-1	few	TRBV14	TGTGCCAGCAGTATCCCCGCCAGGGGCCGGAACACTGAAGCTTTCTTT	CASSIPARGRNTEAFF
TRBD2	TRBJ2-1	.	TRBV7-2	TGTGCCAGCAGCTTAGGGAGCAGCGGGGGGGCAGATGAGCAGTTCTTC	CASSLGSSGGADEQFF
.	TRBJ1-5	.	TRBV24-1	TGTGCCACCAGTGATTCGGACAGATTTAATCAGCCCCAGCATTTT	CATSDSDRFNQPQHF
.	TRBJ2-7	.	TRBV6-6	TGTGCCAGCAGCCCGGGACAATACTCCTACGAGCAGTACTTC	CASSPGQYSYEQYF
TRBD2	TRBJ2-2	.	TRBV7-9	TGTGCCAGCAGCCCGGGACTAGCGGGAGCGCGGACCGGGGAGCTGTTTTTT	CASSPGLAGARTGELFF
.	TRBJ2-5	.	TRBV30	TGTGCCTGGAGTCGCACAGGGGGGGGGACCCAGTACTTC	CAWSRTGGGTQYF
.	TRBJ1-6	.	TRBV5-1	TGCGCCAGCAGCTCCGAGCAGAGGGTCTCCTATAATTCACCCCTCCACTTT	CASSSEQRVSYNSPLHF
.	TRBJ1-3	.	TRBV5-1	TGCGCCAGCAGCCGGGACACGTTAGGAAACACCATATATTTT	CASSRDTLGNTIYF
.	TRBJ2-7	.	TRBV5-6	TGTGCCAGCAGCGATGTAGGGACATTAATTTCCTACGAGCAGTACTTC	CASSDVGTLISYEQYF
TRBD1	TRBJ1-5	once	TRBV24-1	TGTGCCACCAGTGACCACTTTATCTCGGGACAGGGGATCAGACAGCCCCAGCATTTT	CATSDHFISGQGIRQPQHF
.	TRBJ1-5	.	TRBV7-6	TGTGCCAGCAGTTCCGGACAATCCCAGCCCCAGCATTTT	CASSSGQSQPQHF
TRBD1	TRBJ1-5	.	TRBV7-9	TGTGCCAGCAGCCAGGCAACAGGGGGGTATAGCAATCAGCCCCAGCATTTT	CASSQATGGYSNQPQHF
TRBD2	TRBJ2-7	.	TRBV4-1	TGCGCCAGCAGCCAGCTATGGGGGCGCGGGGGCGGGGGGTCTACCTACGAGCAGTACTTC	CASSQLWGRGGGGSTYEQYF
.	TRBJ2-5	few	TRBV24-1	TGTGCCACCAGTGATGCCCCGGAACGGGAGAACCAAGAGACCCAGTACTTC	CATSDAPERENQETQYF
.	TRBJ2-7	.	TRBV27	TGTGCCAGCAGCTCCACCAGCTCCTACGAGCAGTACTTC	CASSSTSSYEQYF
.	TRBJ2-4	.	TRBV4-2	TGTGCCAGCAGCCAAGAGGGTGGGGGGGCCCGTGCCAAAAACATTCAGTACTTC	CASSQEGGGARAKNIQYF
TRBD1	TRBJ2-2	.	TRBV5-1	TGCGCCAGCAGCGTACAGGGGGCGCGGGACGGGGAGCTGTTTTTT	CASSVQGARDGELFF
TRBD1	TRBJ2-7	.	TRBV11-3	TGTGCCAGCAGCCCAGAGACCGGGACAGGGTTCCGCGAGCAGTACTTC	CASSPETGTGFREQYF